The 25 T cell receptor beta chains in this list originate from one sample, sequenced in a study of T cell repertoires in aging, cancer and after chemotherapy. Amplification of TCR beta used genomic DNA extracted from peripheral blood. Rearranged V-D-J TRB sequences were amplified with a mixed TRB-A/B primer pool. TCRdb processed the multiplex PCR reads anew with MiXCR; each CDR3 protein has one entry. Among thousands of distinct CDR3 sequences listed, more than 15% were seen once. Sequenced input: blood. The receptors shown here come from a human donor with a solid tumor.

This clonotype rates as large. The chain carries TRBV7-6 and TRBJ2-7, with D uncertain. This CDR3 is 13 amino acids long. V gave up 2 bases and J gave up 7 bases, with 12 bases separating them. Germline CDR1 SGHVS, CDR2 FNYEAQ. CDR3 sequence: CASSLLLRTEQYF. The DNA of the CDR3 is TGTGCCAGCAGCTTATTGCTCCGAACGGAGCAGTACTTC. The whole variable domain, filled in from reference TRBV7-6 and TRBJ2-7, reads GAGVSQSPRYKVTKRGQDVALRCDPISGHVSLYWYRQALGQGPEFLTYFNYEAQQDKSGLPNDRFSAERPEGSISTLTIQRTEQRDSAMYRCASSLLLRTEQYFGPGTRLTVT.

A note on this clonotype: This sequence may be a read error, since a much larger clone differs from it by one base. The V and J genes are TRBV19 and TRBJ1-1; no reliable D call. Matching the DNA end better, TRBJ1-6 makes the J call doubtful. There are 15 residues in the CDR3. CDR1 is LNHDA, CDR2 SQIVND, per germline (reference sequence). This CDR3 reads CASKNQQFDNLPLHF. The CDR3 nucleotides are TGTGCCAGTAAAAATCAACAGTTCGATAATTTACCCCTCCACTTT.

As to this clonotype: The junction does not match germline at one end; this may be a read error. The V gene is TRBV19, the J gene TRBJ2-5; D possibly uses TRBD1 or TRBD2 (5 bases each). The germline V gene encodes CDR1 LNHDA and CDR2 SQIVND (reference sequence). CDR3 size: 12 residues. This CDR3 is CASRQSGETKYF. The CDR3 DNA follows: TGTGCCAGCAGACAGTCCGGGGAGACCAAGTACTTC.

The rearrangement joins TRBV5-1 to TRBJ2-3; D possibly matches TRBD1 or TRBD2 (6 bases each). The CDR3 sequence is 14 residues long. V was cut by 3 bases and J by 2 bases, with 10 bases left in between. The germline V gene has CDR1 SGHRS and CDR2 YFSETQ. CDR3 sequence (DNA): TGCGCCAGCAGCTCCGGGGGACACACAGATACGCAGTATTTT. Amino acid sequence: CASSSGGHTDTQYF.

The chain combines TRBV12-3 or TRBV12-4 with TRBJ2-5; weak D call: TRBD2 (5 bases). The CDR3 is 14 amino acids. The CDR3 DNA reads as TGTGCTACGAAACGGTTCGGGAAGGGAGAGACCCAGTACTTC. It translates to CATKRFGKGETQYF.

This clonotype is categorized as medium-sized. The rearrangement joins TRBV6-2 or TRBV6-3 to TRBJ2-7; D perhaps matches TRBD2 (6 bases). Per germline, CDR1 MNHEY and CDR2 SVGEGT. This CDR3 is built from 13 residues. Deletions cut 6 bases from V and 2 bases from J, with 11 bases between. The CDR3 reads CASSRDSTYEQYF. The CDR3 coding sequence is TGTGCCAGCAGCCGGGACTCCACCTACGAGCAGTACTTC.

The chain joins TRBV18 to TRBJ1-1, with D possibly matching TRBD1 (6 bases). V was shortened by 1 base and J by 1 base, with 13 bases between the two germline ends. The CDR3 totals 16 residues. Germline loops: CDR1 KGHSH, CDR2 LQKENI. The CDR3 coding sequence is TGTGCCAGCTCACCACAGAGGGGGAGGACGAACACTGAAGCTTTCTTT. Encoded protein: CASSPQRGRTNTEAFF. The full variable domain, in which reference TRBV18 and TRBJ1-1 provide the parts outside the CDR3, is NAGVMQNPRHLVRRRGQEARLRCSPMKGHSHVYWYRQLPEEGLKFMVYLQKENIIDESGMPKERFSAEFPKEGPSILRIQQVVRGDSAAYFCASSPQRGRTNTEAFFGQGTRLTVV.

With respect to this clonotype: Just one base apart from a much larger clone, this may be a read error. The V and J genes are TRBV27 and TRBJ2-7; 7 bases agree with TRBD2. V gave up 3 bases and J gave up 5 bases; unmatched junction bases: 7. This CDR3 region has 14 residues. The germline gives CDR1 MNHEY, CDR2 SMNVEV (reference sequence). The CDR3 protein is CASSFAGGWNEQYF. Written as DNA, the CDR3 is TGTGCCAGCAGTTTCGCCGGGGGGTGGAACGAGCAGTACTTC.

This clonotype appeared once. The V and J genes are TRBV7-2 and TRBJ2-1; no clear D gene. This CDR3 is 15 amino acids long. Trimming stripped 4 bases from V and 2 bases from J, with 12 bases between. Germline loops: CDR1 SGHTA, CDR2 FQGNSA. CDR3 DNA: TGTGCCAGCAGCTCCGTAAGCTTTACCTACAATGAGCAGTTCTTC. Translating it yields CASSSVSFTYNEQFF.

The chain combines TRBV19 with TRBJ2-7; no clear D gene. V lost 11 bases to trimming and J lost 1 base, with 12 bases between them. CDR1 is LNHDA and CDR2 is SQIVND in the germline V gene (reference sequence). The CDR3 has 12 amino acids. CDR3 amino acids: CACISPSYEQYF. The CDR3 DNA sequence: TGTGCCTGTATCTCACCTTCCTACGAGCAGTACTTC.

In its sample, this clonotype ranks as medium-sized. This rearrangement joins TRBV27 to TRBJ1-1; 10 positions match TRBD1. J lost 0 bases, V lost 5 bases, and 3 bases had no gene match. Germline CDR1 and CDR2: MNHEY and SMNVEV (reference sequence). The length of the CDR3 is 15 residues. Here the CDR3 reads CASSPTGGLNTEAFF. The CDR3 region has the DNA TGTGCCAGCAGTCCGACAGGGGGCCTGAACACTGAAGCTTTCTTT.

In its sample, this clonotype was seen a few times. J is TRBJ2-3 and V is TRBV28, with D perhaps being TRBD1 or TRBD2 (5 bases each). Deletions cut 3 bases from V and 13 bases from J, with 17 bases between. CDR1 MDHEN and CDR2 SYDVKM come from the germline V gene. The CDR3 spans 13 residues. The CDR3 DNA reads as TGTGCCAGCAGTTTGTCGGGGCTAACGTTTAAGTATTTT. The encoded protein is CASSLSGLTFKYF. Variable domain in full (rest from reference TRBV28 and TRBJ2-3): DVKVTQSSRYLVKRTGEKVFLECVQDMDHENMFWYRQDPGLGLRLIYFSYDVKMKEKGDIPEGYSVSREKKERFSLILESASTNQTSMYLCASSLSGLTFKYFGPGTRLTVL.

By share, this clonotype ranks as medium-sized. The chain joins TRBV19 to TRBJ2-3, with a weak D call TRBD2 (5 bases). Germline V gene sequence: CDR1 LNHDA, CDR2 SQIVND (reference sequence). CDR3 length: 14 residues. The V end was cut by 5 bases, the J end by 2 bases, with 11 bases between. CDR3 coding DNA: TGTGCCAGTAGTTCCCCGGGGTCCACAGATACGCAGTATTTT. Protein: CASSSPGSTDTQYF.

This clonotype is termed medium-sized. The chain combines TRBV27 with TRBJ2-6; the D is unclear. The CDR3 totals 15 residues. CDR1 MNHEY and CDR2 SMNVEV come from the germline V gene (reference sequence). V shed 5 bases and J shed 4 bases, with 12 bases lying between them. This CDR3 reads CASSRGELGANVLTF. CDR3 DNA: TGTGCCAGCAGTCGTGGGGAACTGGGGGCCAACGTCCTGACTTTC.

The V gene is TRBV6-2 or TRBV6-3, the J gene TRBJ2-3, with a tentative D call TRBD2 (6 bases). Germline loops: CDR1 MNHEY, CDR2 SVGEGT. This CDR3 has 16 residues. V was cut by 8 bases and J by 6 bases, with 24 bases left in between. The CDR3 coding sequence is TGTGCCAGCGTTAGGTGGGCGGGAATCCCCCCCGATACGCAGTATTTT. Translation: CASVRWAGIPPDTQYF.

By proportion, this clonotype is medium-sized. The chain carries TRBV7-9 and TRBJ1-2; no clear D. Trimming pared 0 bases from V and 2 bases from J, leaving 10 bases between. This CDR3 contains 15 residues. Per the germline V gene, CDR1 is SEHNR and CDR2 is FQNEAQ (reference sequence). The CDR3 sequence is CASSLARRSNYGYTF. CDR3 nucleotides: TGTGCCAGCAGCTTAGCGCGGCGTTCCAACTATGGCTACACCTTC.

By its share, this clonotype is large. This chain links TRBV7-6 with TRBJ2-7; D call uncertain. V dropped 0 bases and J dropped 2 bases, with 11 bases sitting between them. Germline V lookup: CDR1 SGHVS, CDR2 FNYEAQ. The CDR3 has 15 residues. Written as DNA, the CDR3 is TGTGCCAGCAGCTTAGCCCCGGGTCGCACCTACGAGCAGTACTTC. It encodes CASSLAPGRTYEQYF.

This clonotype was seen once. The J gene is TRBJ2-6, the V gene TRBV2; D gene uncertain. This CDR3 has 16 amino acids. V lost 7 bases, J lost 0 bases, and 13 bases lay in between. Germline loops: CDR1 SNHLY, CDR2 FYNNEI. The CDR3 protein is CASTWEGRSGANVLTF. The CDR3 coding sequence is TGTGCCAGCACTTGGGAAGGGCGCTCTGGGGCCAACGTCCTGACTTTC.

Within the sample, this clonotype is medium-sized (0.01 to 0.1%). The chain couples TRBV27 to TRBJ1-5; D is unclear. The germline V gene has CDR1 MNHEY and CDR2 SMNVEV (reference sequence). Deletions cut 6 bases from V and 7 bases from J, with 13 bases between. The CDR3 covers 13 residues. CDR3 loop: CASRAGGNQPQHF. The CDR3 nucleotides are TGTGCCAGCAGGGCGGGAGGGAACCAGCCCCAGCATTTT.

This clonotype is labeled as medium-sized (0.01 to 0.1%). At one boundary the junction diverges from the germline segment, which might be a read error. CDR3 in DNA: TGTGCCAGCAGCCCGGGACAGGAGTATTTCTTC. Translated, it gives CASSPGQEYFF. The V call is TRBV7-6, the J call TRBJ1-2; 8 positions agree with TRBD1. The germline V gene encodes CDR1 SGHVS and CDR2 FNYEAQ. This CDR3 comprises 11 residues.

By frequency in the sample, this clonotype is medium-sized. V is TRBV14 and J is TRBJ1-2; TRBD1 is a possible D gene (6 bases). Germline values: CDR1 SGHDN, CDR2 FVKESK. V was shortened by 1 base and J by 2 bases, with 14 bases between the two germline ends. The CDR3 runs to 16 residues. The CDR3 sequence is CASSQGWNRANYGYTF. In DNA form, the CDR3 reads TGTGCCAGCAGCCAAGGGTGGAACAGGGCAAACTATGGCTACACCTTC.

By sample share, this clonotype is medium-sized. The chain uses TRBV20-1 and TRBJ2-7, with D tentatively TRBD2 (5 bases). Germline V gene sequence: CDR1 DFQATT, CDR2 SNEGSKA (reference sequence). CDR3 size: 15 residues. Trimming pared 0 bases from V and 1 base from J, leaving 13 bases between. The CDR3 DNA sequence: TGCAGTGCTAGAGATCCCAACGGGGTTTCCTACGAGCAGTACTTC. It specifies CSARDPNGVSYEQYF.

By sample fraction, this clonotype is medium-sized. The chain carries TRBV12-3 or TRBV12-4 and TRBJ1-1; TRBD1 might be the D (5 bases). This CDR3 is built from 12 residues. With 6 bases removed from V and 11 bases from J, the gap between germline ends came to 16 bases. The CDR3 nucleotides are TGTGCCAGCAGGCCCGACGGGGGGGGGGCTTTCTTT. Protein product: CASRPDGGGAFF.

This clonotype was seen a few times. The chain couples TRBV27 to TRBJ2-1; 13 bases line up with TRBD2. Unmatched junction bases numbered 5, after V lost 7 bases and J lost 5 bases. This CDR3 contains 15 residues. From germline, CDR1 is MNHEY and CDR2 SMNVEV (reference sequence). CDR3 nucleotide sequence: TGTGCCAGCACTCCCGGGACTAGCGGGAACAATGAGCAGTTCTTC. This gives the protein CASTPGTSGNNEQFF.

This clonotype is medium-sized (0.01 to 0.1%). The rearrangement joins TRBV6-5 to TRBJ1-1, with 10 bases identical to TRBD1. The CDR3 consists of 16 residues. Germline CDR1 reads MNHEY; CDR2 reads SVGAGI. V shed 5 bases, J shed 8 bases, and the junction held 14 bases outside the gene matches. This CDR3 reads CASSETGGAALLEAFF. The DNA for the CDR3 is TGTGCCAGCAGTGAGACAGGGGGCGCTGCCTTATTGGAAGCTTTCTTT.